This T cell receptor (beta chain) was documented in a study of a mutant IDH1 vaccine in newly diagnosed glioma. Study-wide points: Most patients, around 94%, showed vaccine-induced immune responses.

Details on this clone: Its antigen is undetermined.

TCRdb's copy holds only in-frame clones and misses some; the assay was immunoSEQ multiplex PCR. The sample has 50,000 to 70,000 clones, 80% to 90% seen once. Noted time point: week 23, last vaccination. Doses of 300 ug of mutant IDH1 20-mer peptide were given with topical imiquimod. V shed 5 bases and J shed 1 base, with 15 bases lying between them. The CDR3 runs to 17 residues. Germline V gives CDR1 SGHNT, CDR2 YENEEA. This specimen consisted of PBMCs, obtained from a glioma patient whose treatment included an IDH1 peptide vaccine. The receptor comes from a man aged 40-49 years with glioma. The J gene is TRBJ2-6, the V gene TRBV11-3; D assignment may be TRBD1 or TRBD2 (5 bases each). The CDR3 region is CASSRGDLRSGANVLTF. Written as DNA, the CDR3 is TGTGCCAGCAGCAGGGGAGACCTAAGATCTGGGGCCAACGTCCTGACTTTC.